Shown below are 32 T cell receptor beta chains from a single sample sequenced in a study of Graves' ophthalmopathy and Graves' hyperthyroidism. Researchers took RNA transcripts and amplified TCR beta CDR3 regions from them. Second-round multiplex PCR followed a first-round RT-PCR using HTBI primers. One entry per CDR3 protein, called by TCRdb with MiXCR from the multiplex PCR reads. The sample lists hundreds of thousands of distinct CDR3 sequences; roughly 39% were seen once. What was sequenced was peripheral blood. The receptors were sampled from an adult man with Graves' ophthalmopathy.

This clonotype was detected only once. A read error may explain this, as a much larger clone is one base away. This chain connects TRBV2 to TRBJ2-7, with TRBD2 matching over 7 bases. Germline CDR1 and CDR2: SNHLY and FYNNEI. The CDR3 loop spans 11 amino acids. CDR3 DNA: TGTACCAGCGGGGACCGCCGCGAGCAGTACTTC. Translated, it gives CTSGDRREQYF. Drawing the rest from reference TRBV2 and TRBJ2-7, the complete variable domain is EPEVTQTPSHQVTQMGQEVILRCVPISNHLYFYWYRQILGQKVEFLVSFYNNEISEKSEIFDDQFSVERPDGSNFTLKIRSTKLEDSAMYFCTSGDRREQYFGPGTRLTVT.

This clonotype came up once. Given the absence of the conserved phenylalanine or tryptophan at the CDR3 end, a read error is likely. No DNA is shown, since the ends of the CDR3 on it are uncertain; the CDR3 is the one TCRdb lists. This rearrangement joins TRBV10-3 to TRBJ1-2. CDR1 is ENHRY, CDR2 SYGVKD, per germline. Both ends counted, the CDR3 spans 10 residues. CDR3 region: CAISDRPSSY.

The chain recombines TRBV29-1 with TRBJ1-2, with D tentatively TRBD1 (6 bases). V shed 7 bases and J shed 3 bases, with 12 bases lying between them. CDR1 SQVTM and CDR2 ANQGSEA come from the germline V gene. The CDR3 is made up of 12 amino acids. CDR3 sequence reads: CSGRQVDYGYTF. The CDR3 DNA sequence: TGCAGCGGACGACAGGTGGACTATGGCTACACCTTC. Supplemented by reference TRBV29-1 and TRBJ1-2, the full variable domain reads SAVISQKPSRDICQRGTSLTIQCQVDSQVTMMFWYRQQPGQSLTLIATANQGSEATYESGFVIDKFPISRPNLTFSTLTVSNMSPEDSSIYLCSGRQVDYGYTFGSGTRLTVV.

This clonotype showed up just a few times. The V and J genes are TRBV9 and TRBJ2-7; TRBD2 agrees at 7 bases. Germline trimming cut 5 bases from V and 4 bases from J; bases unmatched to any gene: 12. Per germline, CDR1 SGDLS and CDR2 YYNGEE. This CDR3 contains 15 residues. In DNA, the CDR3 is TGTGCCAGCAGTCGTGCGGGGGAGGGCCGATACGAGCAGTACTTC. Protein sequence: CASSRAGEGRYEQYF.

On this clonotype: A read error may explain this, as a much larger clone is one base away. The chain employs TRBV13 and TRBJ1-2; 10 bases are a match to TRBD1. Germline V gene sequence: CDR1 PRHDT, CDR2 FYEKMQ (reference sequence). The CDR3 is 15 amino acids. CDR3 DNA: TGTGCCTGCAGCCTCCGGGACAGGGGCGATAATGGCTACACCTTC. This codes for CACSLRDRGDNGYTF.

This clonotype was seen repeatedly, ten times or more. This chain connects TRBV10-3 to TRBJ1-6; tentative D call: TRBD1 (5 bases). The CDR3 totals 14 residues. Germline V gene data show CDR1 as ENHRY and CDR2 as SYGVKD. V was trimmed by 0 bases and J by 11 bases, leaving 11 bases between them. The CDR3 DNA is TGTGCCATCAGTGAGTCGATAGTGACAGCACCCCTCCACTTT. Protein: CAISESIVTAPLHF.

This clonotype was recorded many times. The chain has TRBV4-2 and TRBJ2-7; D ambiguous. The CDR3 is 14 amino acids. The germline CDR1 and CDR2 sequences are LGHNA and YNFKEQ. Trimming took 4 bases from V and 2 from J, leaving 12 bases between them. CDR3: CASSRRVATYEQYF. DNA of the CDR3: TGTGCCAGCAGCCGTCGGGTGGCCACCTACGAGCAGTACTTC.

Written as DNA, the CDR3 is TGCAGCCTCCCCTATAACACTGAAGCTTTCTTT. Translating gives CSLPYNTEAFF. This chain joins TRBV29-1 and TRBJ1-1, with D hard to call. V lost 8 bases, J lost 2 bases, and 9 bases lay in between. Per germline, CDR1 SQVTM and CDR2 ANQGSEA. CDR3 length: 11 residues.

Worth noting for this clonotype: This may arise from a read error, as a much more abundant clone is one base away. This chain joins TRBV20-1 and TRBJ1-6; 9 positions agree with TRBD1. In germline, CDR1 is DFQATT, CDR2 SNEGSKA (reference sequence). The CDR3 is 15 amino acids. V dropped 0 bases and J dropped 7; count of bases not matched to a gene: 4. CDR3 DNA: TGCAGTGCTAGAGATAAGGGGACAGGGAATTCACCCCTCCACTTT. Its protein is CSARDKGTGNSPLHF.

The V call is TRBV5-1, the J call TRBJ2-7, with 10 nucleotides matching TRBD1. Germline V gives CDR1 SGHRS, CDR2 YFSETQ. With V trimmed by 7 bases and J by 2 bases, 6 bases remained unmatched. The CDR3 runs 14 residues. The CDR3 DNA sequence: TGCGCCAGCGGCTATGGACAGGGGGCCTACGAGCAGTACTTC. This sequence encodes CASGYGQGAYEQYF.

This chain joins TRBV10-2 and TRBJ2-7; 9 bases agree with TRBD2. This CDR3 region has 14 residues. Trimming took 6 bases from V and 3 from J; bases not matched to a gene: 6. The V gene's germline CDR1 is WSHSY and CDR2 SAAADI. The CDR3 protein is CASRTSGVNYEQYF. In nucleotides, the CDR3 is TGCGCCAGCAGGACTAGCGGCGTTAACTACGAGCAGTACTTC.

This clonotype occurred a few times. V gene TRBV7-9 combines with J gene TRBJ2-6; 12 bases map to TRBD2. CDR1 is SEHNR, CDR2 FQNEAQ, per germline (reference sequence). This CDR3 comprises 19 residues. V gave up 4 bases and J gave up 1 base; unmatched junction bases: 8. CDR3 bases: TGTGCCAGCAGCTCGCTAACTAGCGGGAGGTTTTCTGGGGCCAACGTCCTGACTTTC. Its protein product is CASSSLTSGRFSGANVLTF.

This clonotype was observed at least ten times. The chain is built from TRBV5-1 and TRBJ2-5, with 9 nucleotides matching TRBD1. In germline, CDR1 is SGHRS, CDR2 YFSETQ. CDR3 size: 14 residues. Germline trimming cut 3 bases from V and 2 bases from J; bases unmatched to any gene: 2. The chain's CDR3 is CASSWGTGQETQYF. The CDR3 region has the DNA TGCGCCAGCAGCTGGGGGACAGGGCAAGAGACCCAGTACTTC.

The chain uses TRBV3-1 and TRBJ2-7; possibly TRBD1 for D (6 bases). This CDR3 spans 14 amino acids. The V and J ends lost 6 bases and 2 bases respectively, with 14 bases between them. Germline V gene lookup returns CDR1 LGHDT and CDR2 YNNKEL (reference sequence). The CDR3 nucleotides are TGTGCCAGCAGTCGGACAGTGCTAACCTACGAGCAGTACTTC. Translated: CASSRTVLTYEQYF.

This clonotype occurred once. The rearrangement links TRBV19 to TRBJ2-6; possible D gene TRBD2, 6 bases. V was trimmed by 3 bases and J by 0 bases, leaving 9 bases between them. Looked up from germline, CDR1 is LNHDA and CDR2 is SQIVND (reference sequence). The CDR3 is made up of 16 amino acids. CDR3 amino acids: CASSMWGDSGANVLTF. DNA for the CDR3: TGTGCCAGTAGTATGTGGGGGGACTCTGGGGCCAACGTCCTGACTTTC.

There are a few counts of this clonotype. The J gene is TRBJ1-2, the V gene TRBV10-3, with D unresolved. CDR3 length: 13 residues. CDR1 is ENHRY and CDR2 is SYGVKD in the germline V gene. V lost 10 bases to trimming and J lost 0 bases, with 12 bases between them. The CDR3 DNA is TGTGCCAGAGGGAACACAGCTAACTATGGCTACACCTTC. The encoded protein is CARGNTANYGYTF.

This clonotype has a count of ten or more. V gene TRBV20-1 combines with J gene TRBJ1-1, with a possible D match to TRBD1 (6 bases). The CDR3 spans 14 residues. Germline V gene lookup returns CDR1 DFQATT and CDR2 SNEGSKA (reference sequence). Trimming took off 1 base at V and 0 bases at J, with 9 bases between the two ends. The CDR3 bases are TGCAGTGCTAGAGCGGACAGATTGAACACTGAAGCTTTCTTT. Translation gives CSARADRLNTEAFF.

This clonotype has at least ten counts. The V and J genes are TRBV12-3 or TRBV12-4 and TRBJ2-6, with D perhaps TRBD2 (5 bases). V lost 2 bases to trimming and J lost 4 bases, with 9 bases between them. The CDR3 contains 15 residues. The CDR3 DNA reads as TGTGCCAGCAGTTTAAAAGGGAGCGGGGCCAACGTCCTGACTTTC. Protein product: CASSLKGSGANVLTF.

This clonotype was seen ten or more times. The chain recombines TRBV6-6 with TRBJ1-5; no reliable D call. The CDR3 covers 16 residues. Germline V gives CDR1 MNHNY, CDR2 SVGAGI (reference sequence). The V gene lost 5 bases and the J gene lost 7 bases, with 21 bases spanning the gap. In DNA, the CDR3 is TGTGCCAGCAGTCACGACGGACTTTCATGGTACCAGCCCCAGCATTTT. Its protein product is CASSHDGLSWYQPQHF.

This clonotype was counted ten times or more. This sequence joins TRBV7-9 and TRBJ2-7; D is unresolved. V was clipped by 3 bases and J by 6 bases, with 30 bases between them. CDR1 SEHNR and CDR2 FQNEAQ come from the germline V gene (reference sequence). This CDR3 region has 19 residues. The CDR3, as DNA: TGTGCCAGCAGCTTTGCTGAGTTCACGGCCGACTTGGGTACGTCCGAGCAGTACTTC. As protein: CASSFAEFTADLGTSEQYF. Combining the CDR3 with reference TRBV7-9 and TRBJ2-7 gives the whole variable domain DTGVSQNPRHKITKRGQNVTFRCDPISEHNRLYWYRQTLGQGPEFLTYFQNEAQLEKSRLLSDRFSAERPKGSFSTLEIQRTEQGDSAMYLCASSFAEFTADLGTSEQYFGPGTRLTVT.

This clonotype was counted many times. The chain combines TRBV5-6 with TRBJ1-2, with a tentative D call TRBD1 (6 bases). V dropped 4 bases and J dropped 4 bases, with 14 bases sitting between them. The CDR3 length is 14 residues. Germline-derived CDR1 and CDR2 are SGHDT and YYEEEE. The CDR3 coding sequence is TGTGCCAGCAGCGTTCCGACAGGAGCCTATGGCTACACCTTC. As protein: CASSVPTGAYGYTF.

The chain combines TRBV20-1 with TRBJ1-1, with 8 bases that match TRBD1. J lost 3 bases, V lost 6 bases, and 6 bases had no gene match. Germline CDR1 is DFQATT and CDR2 is SNEGSKA (reference sequence). The CDR3 loop spans 13 amino acids. CDR3 coding DNA: TGCAGTGCACTAGGACAGGGCGACACTGAAGCTTTCTTT. Encoded protein: CSALGQGDTEAFF.

As to this clonotype: The germline gene is not matched at one end of the junction; a read error may be the cause. V usage is TRBV10-1 and J usage is TRBJ1-1; D gene unclear. CDR3 size: 15 residues. Germline V gene lookup returns CDR1 WNHNN and CDR2 SYGVQD (reference sequence). The CDR3 loop is CASSQDWHRNTEAFF. The CDR3 DNA sequence: TGTGCCAGCAGCCAAGATTGGCACAGAAACACTGAAGCTTTCTTT.

This clonotype was counted many times. The V and J genes are TRBV5-1 and TRBJ2-2; D is perhaps TRBD1 (7 bases). There are 16 residues in the CDR3. Germline loops: CDR1 SGHRS, CDR2 YFSETQ. The germline V and J ends were trimmed by 1 base and 7 bases, with 17 bases remaining between them. The CDR3 here is CASSLTQGGGIGELFF. CDR3 in DNA: TGCGCCAGCAGCTTGACGCAAGGAGGGGGCATCGGGGAGCTGTTTTTT.

This clonotype occurred a few times. The rearrangement links TRBV5-4 to TRBJ2-2; D tentatively fits TRBD1 or TRBD2 (5 bases each). The CDR3 runs to 16 residues. Trimming removed 4 bases from V and 2 bases from J, with 15 bases in between. Germline V CDR1 and CDR2: SGHNT, YYREEE (reference sequence). CDR3 sequence: CASSGGRPLNTGELFF. DNA of the CDR3: TGTGCCAGCAGCGGGGGTAGACCCCTAAACACCGGGGAGCTGTTTTTT.

This clonotype was found a few times. This rearrangement joins TRBV19 to TRBJ1-3, with 7 nucleotides matching TRBD1. This CDR3 has 12 amino acids. Germline V gives CDR1 LNHDA, CDR2 SQIVND (reference sequence). V shed 5 bases and J 7 bases; nucleotides not matched to a gene: 2. The chain's CDR3 is CASSDRENTIYF. As DNA, the CDR3 is TGTGCCAGTAGTGACAGGGAGAACACCATATATTTT.

This clonotype was counted many times. This chain joins TRBV7-9 and TRBJ1-5, with a possible D match to TRBD1 (5 bases). The CDR3 length is 12 residues. Germline CDR1 SEHNR, CDR2 FQNEAQ (reference sequence). Trimming took 5 bases from V and 9 from J, leaving 11 bases between them. The CDR3 sequence: CASSHGHLPQHF. In DNA form, the CDR3 reads TGTGCCAGCAGCCATGGACATCTGCCCCAGCATTTT.

The chain combines TRBV29-1 with TRBJ1-1; D is perhaps TRBD1 (5 bases). This CDR3 contains 12 residues. The germline V gene encodes CDR1 SQVTM and CDR2 ANQGSEA. V lost 8 bases and J 1 base, leaving 11 bases between the germline ends. This chain's CDR3 is CSLGRANTEAFF. The CDR3 DNA sequence: TGCAGCCTGGGACGGGCGAACACTGAAGCTTTCTTT. Together with reference TRBV29-1 and TRBJ1-1, the CDR3 gives the full variable domain: SAVISQKPSRDICQRGTSLTIQCQVDSQVTMMFWYRQQPGQSLTLIATANQGSEATYESGFVIDKFPISRPNLTFSTLTVSNMSPEDSSIYLCSLGRANTEAFFGQGTRLTVV.

This clonotype showed up just once. The chain joins TRBV19 to TRBJ2-5; D is unresolved. TRBJ2-1 matches the DNA end more closely, so the J call is doubtful. In germline, CDR1 is LNHDA, CDR2 SQIVND (reference sequence). There are 12 residues in the CDR3. The CDR3 here is CASSNSYNEQFF. The CDR3 DNA is TGTGCCAGTAGCAACAGCTACAATGAGCAGTTCTTC.

About this clonotype itself: A much larger clone differs from this one at a single base, so this may be a read error. The chain employs TRBV12-3 or TRBV12-4 and TRBJ1-2; D may be TRBD1 (6 bases). The CDR3 covers 16 residues. The CDR3 loop is CVSSQTSTGANYGYTF. The CDR3 DNA follows: TGTGTCAGCAGTCAAACCTCGACAGGAGCTAACTATGGCTACACCTTC.

This clonotype appeared many times. The rearrangement joins TRBV7-2 to TRBJ1-2; 7 positions match TRBD1. From germline, CDR1 is SGHTA and CDR2 FQGNSA. Unmatched junction bases numbered 11, after V lost 7 bases and J lost 6 bases. This CDR3 comprises 14 residues. The CDR3 loop reads CASIVAGGENGYTF. CDR3 DNA: TGTGCCAGCATCGTAGCAGGGGGAGAGAATGGCTACACCTTC.

This clonotype was detected only a few times. A much larger clone differs by one base, so this may be a read error. This chain uses TRBV19 with TRBJ1-2; the D gene is possibly TRBD1 (5 bases). The CDR3 runs 12 residues. CDR1 and CDR2 from the germline V gene are LNHDA and SQIVND (reference sequence). Deletions cut 10 bases from V and 1 base from J, with 10 bases between. CDR3 protein: CANNGGNYGYTF. The CDR3 DNA is TGTGCCAATAATGGGGGTAACTATGGCTACACCTTC.